This T cell receptor (beta chain) was identified during a study of T cell repertoires in cytomegalovirus infection. Overall study: From public TCR beta signatures came an indication of both CMV infection and matching HLA type.

This clonotype was recorded a few times. No antigen is known for it. With V trimmed by 10 bases and J by 4 bases, 16 bases remained unmatched. The CDR3 has 15 residues. Germline V lookup: CDR1 MDHEN, CDR2 SYDVKM. Notes on the study in general: The ex vivo response showed dominance by HLA-C-restricted CMV-specific TCR beta clonotypes.

TCRdb passed the reads through MiXCR, listing each CDR3 protein once. The sample has 300,000 to 450,000 distinct CDR3 sequences, 15% to 20% seen once; the top ten hold around 10%. This sequence originates from a human donor in good health (CMV status not recorded). Some clones in this sample may be carry-over from other donors' samples. V and J are TRBV28 and TRBJ2-7; 7 bases are shared with TRBD1. The sequencing input was PBMCs. For the CDR3, the DNA is TGTGCCAACTCGTCCCGGGACAGTGAGTTGTACGAGCAGTACTTC. Residues: CANSSRDSELYEQYF.